Below, one T cell receptor (beta chain) is given with its context. These data originate in a study of T cell changes during pregnancy in multiple sclerosis. Data came from immunoSEQ multiplex PCR; TCRdb stores just in-frame clones and leaves some out. The sample carries some 29,000 clones, 91% recorded once. The CDR3 spans 15 residues. Germline V gene sequence: CDR1 LNHNV, CDR2 YYDKDF (reference sequence). V was clipped by 0 bases and J by 6 bases, with 15 bases between them. This receptor was identified in a female donor in good health, enrolled as a control in a pregnancy study. The chain is built from TRBV15 and TRBJ2-7; D not certain. The sequenced sample was CD8+ T cells from peripheral blood mononuclear cells, obtained in the second trimester of pregnancy. The DNA of the CDR3 is TGTGCCACCAGCAGAGAACCCCGGGTCTCTACCGAGCAGTACTTC. This codes for CATSREPRVSTEQYF.